The next 25 T cell receptor beta chains were all read from a single sample in a study of T-cell memory formation after mild COVID-19. TCRdb recomputed calls from the 5' RACE reads with MiXCR, one row per CDR3 protein. The table has around 530,000 distinct CDR3 sequences, about 20% seen once. Sequencing was done on a sample of PBMCs or a T cell subset sorted from them (not recorded which). The receptors here all came from an adult woman who had mild COVID-19 (a few samples of this study predate the infection). Cell type and time point are not known.

This clonotype was seen more than once but under ten times. This sequence joins TRBV7-2 and TRBJ1-1; the match to TRBD1 covers 9 bases. Germline-derived CDR1 and CDR2 are SGHTA and FQGNSA. V trimming: 5 bases; J trimming: 6 bases; junction bases outside the gene matches: 10. The CDR3 is 15 residues long. CDR3 coding DNA: TGTGCCAGCAGCCTAGATTACAGGGGGCACGCTGAAGCTTTCTTT. This sequence encodes CASSLDYRGHAEAFF.

This clonotype was seen a handful of times. The chain links TRBV12-3 or TRBV12-4 to TRBJ2-1, with a tentative D call TRBD1 (6 bases). Trimming cost V 8 bases and J 6 bases, with 23 bases left between them. The CDR3 is 16 amino acids. Written as DNA, the CDR3 is TGTGCCAGCTCCCTTCCCTCCCTAAAAGGGGGCAATGAGCAGTTCTTC. Translated: CASSLPSLKGGNEQFF.

CDR3 nucleotide sequence: TGTGCCAGTAGTATTTCTAGGACCCGACAAGGTGAAAAACTGTTTTTT. It yields the protein CASSISRTRQGEKLFF. V is TRBV19 and J is TRBJ1-4, with D uncertain. This CDR3 is 16 amino acids long. CDR1 and CDR2 (germline): LNHDA, SQIVND (reference sequence). Trimming took 3 bases from V and 7 from J, leaving 18 bases between them.

The chain links TRBV10-3 to TRBJ2-1; the match to TRBD2 covers 12 bases. This CDR3 comprises 14 residues. CDR1 is ENHRY, CDR2 SYGVKD, per germline. Losses at the gene ends were 3 bases for V and 16 bases for J; bases not matched to a gene: 10. CDR3 loop: CAISDFGGLAGAFF. The CDR3 DNA reads TGTGCCATCAGTGATTTCGGGGGACTAGCGGGCGCCTTCTTC.

This clonotype was seen a handful of times. The V call is TRBV4-2, the J call TRBJ2-2, with 10 bases aligning to TRBD1. This CDR3 region has 15 residues. Germline-derived CDR1 and CDR2 are LGHNA and YNFKEQ. The V gene end was trimmed by 6 bases and the J gene end by 6 bases; junction bases not matched to a gene: 7. The CDR3 loop is CASSRQGATAGELFF. The CDR3 nucleotides read TGTGCCAGCAGTAGACAGGGGGCAACCGCCGGGGAGCTGTTTTTT.

This chain connects TRBV11-1 to TRBJ2-7, with D possibly matching TRBD1 (6 bases). Trimming pared 5 bases from V and 1 base from J, leaving 12 bases between. The germline gives CDR1 SGHAT, CDR2 FQDESV (reference sequence). The CDR3 is 14 residues long. CDR3 sequence (DNA): TGTGCCAGCAGCGCTATTGGACAGTCCTACGAGCAGTACTTC. This codes for CASSAIGQSYEQYF.

V gene TRBV20-1 combines with J gene TRBJ1-5; maybe TRBD1 (5 bases). Germline V gene data show CDR1 as DFQATT and CDR2 as SNEGSKA (reference sequence). V was cut by 7 bases and J by 5 bases, with 15 bases left in between. The CDR3 contains 13 residues. CDR3 DNA sequence: TGCAGTGTTACCAGGGAAATGGATCAGCCCCAGCATTTT. Protein sequence: CSVTREMDQPQHF.

This clonotype was seen a few times. V and J are TRBV7-3 and TRBJ2-5; 7 bases are shared with TRBD1. J lost 4 bases, V lost 5 bases, and 4 bases had no gene match. The CDR3 runs 13 residues. The germline V gene encodes CDR1 SGHTA and CDR2 FQGTGA. The CDR3 sequence is CASSTGVGETQYF. CDR3 coding DNA: TGTGCCAGCAGCACAGGGGTGGGAGAGACCCAGTACTTC.

The genes are TRBV5-1 and TRBJ1-1; D gene uncertain. In germline, CDR1 is SGHRS, CDR2 YFSETQ. Trimming shortened V by 4 bases and J by 10 bases, and 14 bases separated the two germline ends. The CDR3 is 12 amino acids. The CDR3 loop reads CASSPGQSGAFF. The CDR3 nucleotides read TGCGCCAGCAGCCCCGGGCAGTCAGGAGCTTTCTTT.

This clonotype was counted between two and nine times. This chain links TRBV11-3 with TRBJ2-1; 10 bases are a match to TRBD2. Germline trimming cut 6 bases from V and 0 bases from J; bases unmatched to any gene: 5. The CDR3 is made up of 16 amino acids. Germline V gene sequence: CDR1 SGHNT, CDR2 YENEEA. The CDR3 sequence is CASRRGLASSYNEQFF. CDR3 DNA: TGTGCCAGCAGGAGGGGACTAGCGAGCTCCTACAATGAGCAGTTCTTC.

This sequence joins TRBV27 and TRBJ2-1; D possibly corresponds to TRBD2 (5 bases). Germline CDR1 and CDR2: MNHEY and SMNVEV (reference sequence). V was shortened by 0 bases and J by 7 bases, with 22 bases between the two germline ends. The CDR3 is 18 residues long. This CDR3 is CASSLSFGVSRIGNEQFF. The CDR3 DNA reads as TGTGCCAGCAGTTTATCGTTCGGGGTTTCTCGAATCGGGAATGAGCAGTTCTTC.

Remarks on this clonotype: Its ends do not fully match the called genes, so a read error is possible. The CDR3 nucleotides read TGTGCCAGCGGCCACGCATCCTTTACCGAGGAGACCCAGTACTTC. Translating gives CASGHASFTEETQYF. J is TRBJ2-5 and V is TRBV3-1; D not resolved. The germline gives CDR1 LGHDT, CDR2 YNNKEL (reference sequence). The CDR3 totals 15 residues.

This clonotype was observed a few times. The chain carries TRBV4-1 and TRBJ2-7; D perhaps matches TRBD1 (6 bases). Germline lookup yields CDR1 MGHRA and CDR2 YSYEKL. The CDR3 is 13 residues long. V was trimmed by 2 bases and J by 7 bases, leaving 12 bases between them. The CDR3: CASSQPDRREQYF. The CDR3 DNA is TGCGCCAGCAGCCAACCTGACAGGCGGGAGCAGTACTTC.

The V gene is TRBV7-8, the J gene TRBJ2-1; D is uncertain. Trimming pared 3 bases from V and 8 bases from J, leaving 11 bases between. Germline CDR1 SGHVS, CDR2 FQNEAQ. The CDR3 length is 13 residues. CDR3 nucleotides: TGTGCCAGCAGCTTGGTCCGACCAGATGAGCAGTTCTTC. Translating it yields CASSLVRPDEQFF.

This clonotype came up a few times. At one end the junction does not follow the germline gene, possibly because of a read error. The chain has TRBV12-3 or TRBV12-4 and TRBJ1-2; D uncertain. The CDR3 is 14 amino acids. This chain's CDR3 is CASSLATPGGGYTF. As DNA, the CDR3 is TGTGCCAGCAGCTTAGCGACCCCAGGTGGCGGCTACACCTTC.

The rearrangement joins TRBV5-1 to TRBJ1-1; a possible D gene is TRBD1 (5 bases). The CDR3 is 12 residues long. Germline CDR1 reads SGHRS; CDR2 reads YFSETQ. The V gene lost 1 base and the J gene lost 6 bases, with 7 bases spanning the gap. The CDR3 spells CASSLWGAEAFF. CDR3 bases: TGCGCCAGCAGCTTGTGGGGGGCTGAAGCTTTCTTT.

This clonotype appeared a few times. V is TRBV15 and J is TRBJ2-3; D possibly matches TRBD1 or TRBD2 (5 bases each). The germline gives CDR1 LNHNV, CDR2 YYDKDF (reference sequence). V dropped 0 bases and J dropped 3 bases, with 10 bases sitting between them. The CDR3 consists of 15 residues. CDR3 sequence (DNA): TGTGCCACCAGCAGAGAAATCGGGGCAACAGATACGCAGTATTTT. Translation: CATSREIGATDTQYF.

This chain connects TRBV27 to TRBJ2-7; 9 nucleotides line up with TRBD1. After removal of 4 bases from V and 0 bases from J, the junction contained 10 bases not matched to a gene. Germline V lookup: CDR1 MNHEY, CDR2 SMNVEV (reference sequence). CDR3 length equals 17 residues. The CDR3: CASSSLLTGGISYEQYF. As DNA, the CDR3 is TGTGCCAGCAGTTCCCTACTGACAGGGGGGATCTCCTACGAGCAGTACTTC.

The rearrangement joins TRBV7-8 to TRBJ2-1; D not certain. In germline, CDR1 is SGHVS, CDR2 FQNEAQ. Trimming removed 5 bases at V and 5 bases at J, with 13 bases between. The CDR3 has 14 residues. CDR3 sequence (DNA): TGTGCCAGCAGCAAACTCACCCTAAACAATGAGCAGTTCTTC. Its protein is CASSKLTLNNEQFF.

The CDR3 spells CASSVNGEGSYEQYF. CDR3 nucleotides: TGTGCCAGCAGTGTCAACGGGGAGGGCTCCTACGAGCAGTACTTC. V usage is TRBV6-4 and J usage is TRBJ2-7; the match to TRBD2 covers 7 bases. The trim removed 4 bases at V and 0 bases at J, leaving 6 bases unmatched. The CDR3 covers 15 residues. Germline V lookup: CDR1 MRHNA, CDR2 SNTAGT.

CDR3 region: CSVEGGAPHNSYEQYF. CDR3 coding DNA: TGCAGCGTTGAGGGAGGTGCTCCCCATAACTCCTACGAGCAGTACTTC. The chain employs TRBV29-1 and TRBJ2-7; D might be TRBD2 (6 bases). The V end was cut by 3 bases, the J end by 0 bases, with 18 bases between. This CDR3 has 16 residues. Per germline, CDR1 SQVTM and CDR2 ANQGSEA.

The rearrangement uses TRBV6-5 and TRBJ2-2; D unresolved. The germline CDR1 and CDR2 sequences are MNHEY and SVGAGI. CDR3 length: 15 amino acids. V gave up 7 bases and J gave up 3 bases, with 15 bases separating them. The CDR3 bases are TGTGCCAGCACCCCGCGGCTACCTGACACCGGGGAGCTGTTTTTT. This gives the protein CASTPRLPDTGELFF.

V gene TRBV7-3 combines with J gene TRBJ2-3, with a tentative D call TRBD2 (7 bases). Looked up from germline, CDR1 is SGHTA and CDR2 is FQGTGA. This CDR3 is built from 18 residues. V gave up 5 bases and J gave up 4 bases, with 25 bases separating them. CDR3: CASSPFPPWGGSSDTQYF. In nucleotides, the CDR3 is TGTGCCAGCAGCCCCTTCCCGCCCTGGGGGGGCTCTTCAGATACGCAGTATTTT.

The V call is TRBV15, the J call TRBJ1-2; D uncertain. Germline CDR1 reads LNHNV; CDR2 reads YYDKDF (reference sequence). The ends were cut back, 1 base at V and 5 bases at J, with 17 bases in the middle. This CDR3 is 16 amino acids long. Written as DNA, the CDR3 is TGTGCCACCAGCAGAGGTAGCGTCGCCCCCCGGTATGGCTACACCTTC. Encoded protein: CATSRGSVAPRYGYTF.

This clonotype has only one observation. This chain joins TRBV20-1 and TRBJ1-2; no clear D gene. Trimming took off 7 bases at V and 4 bases at J, with 13 bases between the two ends. The CDR3 sequence is 12 residues long. Germline CDR1 DFQATT, CDR2 SNEGSKA (reference sequence). CDR3 DNA: TGCAGTGGGAGGAATCTCGGCTATGGCTACACCTTC. It translates to CSGRNLGYGYTF.